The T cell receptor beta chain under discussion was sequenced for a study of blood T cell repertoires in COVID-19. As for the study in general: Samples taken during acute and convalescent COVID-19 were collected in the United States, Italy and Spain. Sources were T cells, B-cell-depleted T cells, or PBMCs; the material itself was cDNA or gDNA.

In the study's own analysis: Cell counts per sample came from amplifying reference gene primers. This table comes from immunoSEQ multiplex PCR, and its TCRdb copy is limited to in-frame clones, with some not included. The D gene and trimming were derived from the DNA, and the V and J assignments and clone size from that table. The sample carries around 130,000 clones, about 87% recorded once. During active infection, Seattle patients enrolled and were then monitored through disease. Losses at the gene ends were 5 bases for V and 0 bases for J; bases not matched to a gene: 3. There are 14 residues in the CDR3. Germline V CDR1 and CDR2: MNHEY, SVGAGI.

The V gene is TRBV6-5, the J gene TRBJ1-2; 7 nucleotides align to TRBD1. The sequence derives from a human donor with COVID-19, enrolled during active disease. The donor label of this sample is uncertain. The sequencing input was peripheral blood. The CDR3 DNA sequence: TGTGCCAGCAGTACGACAGGGTCTAACTATGGCTACACCTTC. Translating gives CASSTTGSNYGYTF.